This TCR beta chain was obtained from a study of glioma-infiltrating T cells. Study-wide points: Tissue-blood divergence was below expectation in non-neoplastic patients, above in gliomas.

J gave up 4 bases and V 8 bases, and 10 bases lay outside the gene matches. Germline assignment: CDR1 WNHNN and CDR2 SYGVQD (reference sequence). The CDR3 has 15 residues. For this clonotype: Its antigen is undetermined.

TCR alpha and beta CDR3 regions were amplified from RNA using iRepertoire nested multiplex PCR. Input was roughly 95-450 ng of tissue mRNA or PBMC total RNA. One entry per CDR3 protein results from TCRdb running MiXCR on the multiplex PCR reads. The repertoire holds about 190,000 distinct CDR3 sequences, with around 32% as singletons. The sequence was obtained from a human donor with low-grade glioma or glioblastoma, undergoing nonglioma brain surgery, or in good health (not recorded which). Material for sequencing was glioma tissue, nonneoplastic brain tissue, or PBMCs (not recorded which). V is TRBV10-1 and J is TRBJ1-5, with 8 bases lining up with TRBD1. Written as DNA, the CDR3 is TGCGCCAGCCGGGGGGAGACAGGGGTAAATCAGCCCCAGCATTTT. Residues: CASRGETGVNQPQHF.